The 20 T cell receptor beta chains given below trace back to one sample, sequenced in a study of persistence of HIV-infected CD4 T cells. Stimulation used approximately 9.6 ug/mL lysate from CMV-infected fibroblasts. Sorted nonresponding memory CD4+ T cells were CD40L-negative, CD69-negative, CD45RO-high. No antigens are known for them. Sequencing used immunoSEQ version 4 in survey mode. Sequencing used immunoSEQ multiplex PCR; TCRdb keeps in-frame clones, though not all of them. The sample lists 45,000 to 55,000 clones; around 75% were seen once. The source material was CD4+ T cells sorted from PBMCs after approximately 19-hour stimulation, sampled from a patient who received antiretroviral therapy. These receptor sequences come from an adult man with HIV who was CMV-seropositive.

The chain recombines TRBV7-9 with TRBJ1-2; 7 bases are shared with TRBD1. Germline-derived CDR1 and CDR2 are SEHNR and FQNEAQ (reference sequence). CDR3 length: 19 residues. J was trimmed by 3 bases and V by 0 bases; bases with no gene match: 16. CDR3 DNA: TGTGCCAGCAGCTTAGCGCTACTGTCAGGGGGTACCGCCTACTATGGCTACACCTTC. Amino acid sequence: CASSLALLSGGTAYYGYTF.

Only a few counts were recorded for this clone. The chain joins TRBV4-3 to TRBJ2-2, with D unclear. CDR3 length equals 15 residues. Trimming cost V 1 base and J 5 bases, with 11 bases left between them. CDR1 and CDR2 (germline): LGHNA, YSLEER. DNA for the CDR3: TGCGCCAGCAGCCAAGTTCTAGGCTCTACCGGGGAGCTGTTTTTT. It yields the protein CASSQVLGSTGELFF.

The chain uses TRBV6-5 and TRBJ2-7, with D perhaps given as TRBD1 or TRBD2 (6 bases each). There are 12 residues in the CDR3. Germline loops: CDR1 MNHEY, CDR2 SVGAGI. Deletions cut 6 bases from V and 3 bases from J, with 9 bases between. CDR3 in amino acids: CASSGGLYEQYF. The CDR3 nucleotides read TGTGCCAGCAGCGGGGGCCTCTACGAGCAGTACTTC.

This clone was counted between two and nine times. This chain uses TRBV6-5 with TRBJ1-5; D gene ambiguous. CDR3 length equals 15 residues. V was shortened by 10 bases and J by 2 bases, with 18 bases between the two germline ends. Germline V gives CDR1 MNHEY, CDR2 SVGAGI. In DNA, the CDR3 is TGTGCCATCAAGAACGGGCGGAATGGCAATCAGCCCCAGCATTTT. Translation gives CAIKNGRNGNQPQHF.

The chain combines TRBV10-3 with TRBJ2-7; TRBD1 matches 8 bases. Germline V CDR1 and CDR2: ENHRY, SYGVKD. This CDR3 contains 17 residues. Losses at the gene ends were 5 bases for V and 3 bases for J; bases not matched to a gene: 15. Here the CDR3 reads CAISRAGGANRIYEQYF. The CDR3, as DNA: TGTGCCATCAGTCGGGCAGGGGGCGCGAATAGGATCTACGAGCAGTACTTC.

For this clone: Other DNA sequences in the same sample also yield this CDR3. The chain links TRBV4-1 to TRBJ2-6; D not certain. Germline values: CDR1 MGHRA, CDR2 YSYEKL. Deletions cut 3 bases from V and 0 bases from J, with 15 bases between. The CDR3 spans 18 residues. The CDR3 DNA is TGCGCCAGCAGCCACGTCCCGGGCCGAAACTCTGGGGCCAACGTCCTGACTTTC. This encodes CASSHVPGRNSGANVLTF.

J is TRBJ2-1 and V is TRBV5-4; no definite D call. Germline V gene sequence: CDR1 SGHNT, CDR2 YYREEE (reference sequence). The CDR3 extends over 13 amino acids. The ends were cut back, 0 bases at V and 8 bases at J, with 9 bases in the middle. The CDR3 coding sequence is TGTGCCAGCAGCTTGGCCGTGTGGGATGAGCAGTTCTTC. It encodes CASSLAVWDEQFF.

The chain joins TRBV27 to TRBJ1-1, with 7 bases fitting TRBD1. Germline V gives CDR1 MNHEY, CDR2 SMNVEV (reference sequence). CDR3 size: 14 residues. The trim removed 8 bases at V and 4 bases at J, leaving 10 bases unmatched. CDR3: CASRRDSGGTEAFF. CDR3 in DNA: TGTGCCAGCCGTCGGGACAGTGGGGGCACTGAAGCTTTCTTT.

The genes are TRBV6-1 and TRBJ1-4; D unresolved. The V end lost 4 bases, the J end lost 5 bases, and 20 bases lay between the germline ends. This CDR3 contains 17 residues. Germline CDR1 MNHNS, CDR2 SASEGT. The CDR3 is CASSVGFPEKRNEKLFF. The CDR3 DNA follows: TGTGCCAGCAGTGTGGGATTCCCAGAGAAAAGGAATGAAAAACTGTTTTTT.

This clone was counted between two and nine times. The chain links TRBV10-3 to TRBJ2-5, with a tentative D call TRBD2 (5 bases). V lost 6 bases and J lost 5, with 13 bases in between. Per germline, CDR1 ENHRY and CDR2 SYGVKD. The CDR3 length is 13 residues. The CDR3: CAISPRAAETQYF. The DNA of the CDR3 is TGTGCCATCAGCCCACGAGCGGCCGAGACCCAGTACTTC.

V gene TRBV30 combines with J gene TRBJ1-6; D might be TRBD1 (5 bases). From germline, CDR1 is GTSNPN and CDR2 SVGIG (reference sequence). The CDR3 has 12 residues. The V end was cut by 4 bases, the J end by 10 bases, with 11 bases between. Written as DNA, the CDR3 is TGTGCCTGGACCTCAGGGTCCTCACCCCTCCACTTT. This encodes CAWTSGSSPLHF.

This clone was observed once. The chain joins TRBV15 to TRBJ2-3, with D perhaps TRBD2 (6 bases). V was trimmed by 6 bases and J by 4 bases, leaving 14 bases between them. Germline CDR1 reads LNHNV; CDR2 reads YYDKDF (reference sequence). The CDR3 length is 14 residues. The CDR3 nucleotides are TGTGCCACCAGTATGAACGGGGGAGCAGATACGCAGTATTTT. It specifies CATSMNGGADTQYF.

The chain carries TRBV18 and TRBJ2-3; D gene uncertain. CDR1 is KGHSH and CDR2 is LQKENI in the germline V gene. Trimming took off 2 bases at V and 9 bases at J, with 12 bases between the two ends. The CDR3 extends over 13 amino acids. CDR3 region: CASSPSVSNTQYF. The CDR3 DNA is TGTGCCAGCTCACCATCCGTTAGCAACACGCAGTATTTT.

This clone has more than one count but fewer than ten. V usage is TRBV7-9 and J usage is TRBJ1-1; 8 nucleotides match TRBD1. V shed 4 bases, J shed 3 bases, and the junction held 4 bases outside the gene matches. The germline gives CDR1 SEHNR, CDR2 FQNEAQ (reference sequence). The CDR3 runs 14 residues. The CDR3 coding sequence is TGTGCCAGCAGCTCAGGACAGGGACACACTGAAGCTTTCTTT. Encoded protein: CASSSGQGHTEAFF.

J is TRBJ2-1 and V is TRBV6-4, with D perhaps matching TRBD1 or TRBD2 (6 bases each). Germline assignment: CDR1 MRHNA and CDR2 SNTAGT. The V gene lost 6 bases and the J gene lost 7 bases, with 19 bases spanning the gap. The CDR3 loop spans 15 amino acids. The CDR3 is CASSRGRRPGNEQFF. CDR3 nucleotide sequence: TGTGCCAGCAGCCGGGGGCGGAGGCCCGGGAATGAGCAGTTCTTC.

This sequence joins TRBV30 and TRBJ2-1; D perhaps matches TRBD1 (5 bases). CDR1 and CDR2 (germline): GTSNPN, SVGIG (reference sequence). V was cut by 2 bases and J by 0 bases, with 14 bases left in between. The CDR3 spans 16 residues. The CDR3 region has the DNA TGTGCCTGGAGTAGTGGGGCTTTTAGCTCCTACAATGAGCAGTTCTTC. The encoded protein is CAWSSGAFSSYNEQFF.

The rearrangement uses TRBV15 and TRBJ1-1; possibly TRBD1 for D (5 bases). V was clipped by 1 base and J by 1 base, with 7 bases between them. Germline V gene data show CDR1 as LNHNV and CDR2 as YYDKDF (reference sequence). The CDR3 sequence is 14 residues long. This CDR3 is CATSRGQSNTEAFF. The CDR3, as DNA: TGTGCCACCAGCAGAGGACAGTCGAACACTGAAGCTTTCTTT.

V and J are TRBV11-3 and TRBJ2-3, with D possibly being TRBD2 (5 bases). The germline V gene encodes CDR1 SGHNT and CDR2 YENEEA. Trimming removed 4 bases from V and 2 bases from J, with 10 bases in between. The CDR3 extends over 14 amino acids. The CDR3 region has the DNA TGTGCCAGCAGCTCCGGGGTGCCCACAGATACGCAGTATTTT. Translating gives CASSSGVPTDTQYF.

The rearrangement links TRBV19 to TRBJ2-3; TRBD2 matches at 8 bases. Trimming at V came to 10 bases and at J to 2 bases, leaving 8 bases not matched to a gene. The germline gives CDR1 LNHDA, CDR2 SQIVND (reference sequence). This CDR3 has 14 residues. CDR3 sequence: CATKERGITDTQYF. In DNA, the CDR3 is TGTGCCACGAAGGAGCGGGGGATCACAGATACGCAGTATTTT.

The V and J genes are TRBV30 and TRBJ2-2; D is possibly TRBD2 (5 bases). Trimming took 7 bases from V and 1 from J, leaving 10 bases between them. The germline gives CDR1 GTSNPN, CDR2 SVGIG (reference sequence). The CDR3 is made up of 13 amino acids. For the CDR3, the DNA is TGTGCCTTCAGCGAGGGGAACACCGGGGAGCTGTTTTTT. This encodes CAFSEGNTGELFF.